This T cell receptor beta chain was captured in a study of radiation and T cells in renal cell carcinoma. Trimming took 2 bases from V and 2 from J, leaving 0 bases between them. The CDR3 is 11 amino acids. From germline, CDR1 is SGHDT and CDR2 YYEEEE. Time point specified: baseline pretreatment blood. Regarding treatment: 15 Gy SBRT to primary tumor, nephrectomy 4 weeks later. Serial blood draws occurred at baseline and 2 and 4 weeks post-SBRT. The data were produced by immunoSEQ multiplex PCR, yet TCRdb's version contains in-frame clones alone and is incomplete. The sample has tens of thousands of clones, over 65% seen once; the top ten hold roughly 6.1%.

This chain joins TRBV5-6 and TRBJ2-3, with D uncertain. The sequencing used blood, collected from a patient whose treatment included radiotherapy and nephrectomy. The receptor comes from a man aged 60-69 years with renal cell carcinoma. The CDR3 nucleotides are TGTGCCAGCAGCTTCACAGATACGCAGTATTTT. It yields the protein CASSFTDTQYF.